The 2 T cell receptor beta chains presented below share a single source sample, sequenced in a study of a mutant IDH1 vaccine in newly diagnosed glioma. The protocol was immunoSEQ multiplex PCR, while the TCRdb copy is restricted to in-frame clones and leaves out a portion. The top ten clones hold 2% to 2.5% of a sample with fewer than 45,000 clones, less than 90% of them seen once. These receptors lack a known antigen. The time point here: week 11, during vaccination. In the vaccine, a single dose held 300 ug of the mutant IDH1 20-mer peptide, along with topical imiquimod. The material sequenced was PBMCs, taken from a glioma patient whose treatment included an IDH1 peptide vaccine. Receptors originate from a man aged 35 to 55 with glioma.

The chain is built from TRBV29-1 and TRBJ1-2; no clear D gene. The CDR3 extends over 12 amino acids. The V end was cut by 4 bases, the J end by 3 bases, with 9 bases between. CDR1 is SQVTM and CDR2 is ANQGSEA in the germline V gene. The CDR3 coding sequence is TGCAGCGTTGTGGGTGGGTACTATGGCTACACCTTC. Amino acid sequence: CSVVGGYYGYTF.

The chain couples TRBV18 to TRBJ2-7; D is unresolved. The CDR3 contains 12 residues. Looked up from germline, CDR1 is KGHSH and CDR2 is LQKENI. V lost 3 bases and J lost 4, with 7 bases in between. The CDR3 nucleotides are TGTGCCAGCTCACCCCAGAGGTACGAGCAGTACTTC. The encoded protein is CASSPQRYEQYF.